Below are 4 T cell receptor beta chains sequenced from a single sample in a study of cytomegalovirus exposure and HLA in healthy donors. The PCR had 60 Vbeta and 13 Jbeta primers. The repertoire was sequenced with immunoSEQ multiplex PCR; TCRdb's copy has only in-frame clones and lacks some. Here the sample spans about 170,000 clones, about 80% being singletons. Input material: PBMCs. These receptors all stem from a man aged 18-30 years in good health and CMV-seronegative.

Only one count was recorded for this clone. The chain carries TRBV5-1 and TRBJ1-1, with 8 bases identical to TRBD1. J gave up 4 bases and V 5 bases, and 7 bases lay outside the gene matches. Germline CDR1 reads SGHRS; CDR2 reads YFSETQ. This CDR3 region has 14 residues. CDR3 nucleotide sequence: TGCGCCAGCAGTTTTACAGGGGGGGTCACTGAAGCTTTCTTT. Translating gives CASSFTGGVTEAFF.

This clone has just a few counts. This chain uses TRBV18 with TRBJ1-4; a possible D gene is TRBD1 (6 bases). There are 15 residues in the CDR3. Trimming stripped 3 bases from V and 5 bases from J, with 13 bases between. Germline V gives CDR1 KGHSH, CDR2 LQKENI. The CDR3 reads CASSPDRRGNEKLFF. Written as DNA, the CDR3 is TGTGCCAGCTCACCCGACAGGCGGGGGAATGAAAAACTGTTTTTT.

The rearrangement uses TRBV10-3 and TRBJ2-5; 12 bases map to TRBD2. With V trimmed by 6 bases and J by 2 bases, 4 bases remained unmatched. Germline loops: CDR1 ENHRY, CDR2 SYGVKD. The CDR3 is 15 residues long. The CDR3 sequence: CAISGLAGGQETQYF. The DNA of the CDR3 is TGTGCCATCAGCGGTCTAGCGGGGGGGCAAGAGACCCAGTACTTC.

This rearrangement joins TRBV5-1 to TRBJ2-7, with 12 bases matching TRBD1. With 4 bases clipped from V and 4 bases from J, the junction kept 6 bases outside the gene matches. This CDR3 region has 15 residues. The germline V gene has CDR1 SGHRS and CDR2 YFSETQ. CDR3 coding DNA: TGCGCCAGCAGCCCCGGGACAGGGGGCAATTACGAGCAGTACTTC. This codes for CASSPGTGGNYEQYF.